This T cell receptor beta chain comes out of a study of blood T cell repertoires in COVID-19. Authors' data handling: Amplified reference gene primers provided the basis for estimating nucleated cell counts. The repertoire was sequenced with immunoSEQ multiplex PCR; TCRdb's copy has only in-frame clones and lacks some. The DNA was the basis for D and trimming; V, J and clone size are from that table. In the table there are 130,000 or so clones, approximately 88% of which are singletons. Sequenced material: peripheral blood. The sequence derives from a man in his forties or fifties with acute or convalescent COVID-19.

CDR3 sequence reads: CASSSGQGAASPEQYF. For the CDR3, the DNA is TGCGCCAGCAGCTCGGGACAGGGGGCCGCCTCCCCAGAGCAGTACTTC. This chain joins TRBV5-1 and TRBJ2-7; TRBD1 matches at 12 bases. Germline-derived CDR1 and CDR2 are SGHRS and YFSETQ. V dropped 3 bases and J dropped 7; count of bases not matched to a gene: 11. This CDR3 comprises 16 residues. Filled out from reference TRBV5-1 and TRBJ2-7, the complete variable domain reads KAGVTQTPRYLIKTRGQQVTLSCSPISGHRSVSWYQQTPGQGLQFLFEYFSETQRNKGNFPGRFSGRQFSNSRSEMNVSTLELGDSALYLCASSSGQGAASPEQYFGPGTRLTVT.